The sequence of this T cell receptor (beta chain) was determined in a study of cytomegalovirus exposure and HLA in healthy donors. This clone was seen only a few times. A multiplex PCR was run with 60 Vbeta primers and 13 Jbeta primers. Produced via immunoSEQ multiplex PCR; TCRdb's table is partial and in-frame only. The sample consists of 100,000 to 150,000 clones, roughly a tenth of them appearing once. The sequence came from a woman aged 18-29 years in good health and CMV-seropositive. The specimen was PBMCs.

The CDR3 spells CASSERTSYGYTF. The CDR3 DNA follows: TGTGCCAGCAGTGAAAGGACTTCCTATGGCTACACCTTC. The gene calls are TRBV25-1 and TRBJ1-2; D is uncertain. Trimming shortened V by 2 bases and J by 4 bases, and 8 bases separated the two germline ends. The germline gives CDR1 MGHDK, CDR2 SYGVNS. CDR3 length: 13 residues.